This TCR beta chain was found in a study of T cells after yellow fever vaccination. Study observations and caveats: Some clonotypes were seen in both the CD4 and the CD8 compartments. These made up a small share and likely arose from convergent recombination. Abundant clonotypes from the bulk population could contaminate FACS-sorted repertoires.

MiXCR was run by TCRdb on the 5' RACE reads, yielding one entry per CDR3 protein. The data show some 320,000 distinct CDR3 sequences, roughly 8.7% seen once. This clonotype has just a few counts. The antigen remains unidentified. Material: PBMCs, obtained on the day of the first yellow fever vaccination. The TCR sequence derives from a man younger than 35 who received the YFV17D yellow fever vaccine.

The CDR3 here is CASSLRTGRRGQYF. CDR3 in DNA: TGTGCCAGCAGCCTAAGGACAGGGCGGAGGGGGCAGTACTTC. The gene calls are TRBV7-2 and TRBJ2-7, with 8 bases aligning to TRBD1. The CDR3 is 14 amino acids. J gave up 9 bases and V 5 bases, and 12 bases lay outside the gene matches. The V gene's germline CDR1 is SGHTA and CDR2 FQGNSA.